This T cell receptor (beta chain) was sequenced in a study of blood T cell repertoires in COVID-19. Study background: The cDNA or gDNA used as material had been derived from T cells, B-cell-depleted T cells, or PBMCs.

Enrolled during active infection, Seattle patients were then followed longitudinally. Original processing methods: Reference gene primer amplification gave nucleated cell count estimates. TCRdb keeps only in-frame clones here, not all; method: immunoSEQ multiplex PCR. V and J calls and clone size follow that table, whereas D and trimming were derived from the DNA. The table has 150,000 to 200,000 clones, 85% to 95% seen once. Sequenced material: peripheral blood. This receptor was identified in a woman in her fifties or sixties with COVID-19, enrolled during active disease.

This chain's CDR3 is CASRGEQGGQPQHF. The CDR3 region has the DNA TGTGCCAGCAGAGGGGAACAGGGTGGTCAGCCCCAGCATTTT. The gene calls are TRBV2 and TRBJ1-5; perhaps TRBD1 as D (6 bases). CDR3 length equals 14 residues. V gave up 6 bases and J gave up 6 bases, with 15 bases separating them. From germline, CDR1 is SNHLY and CDR2 FYNNEI.